The entry below describes one T cell receptor beta chain. Antigen specificity is unknown. Other DNA sequences in the sample encode the same CDR3. This sample was taken from a study of Ad26.COV2.S vaccination and SARS-CoV-2 variants. Across the study: Ad26.COV2.S, an intramuscular injection, was given once or twice 56 days apart.

This CDR3 contains 13 residues. V was shortened by 2 bases and J by 2 bases, with 6 bases between the two germline ends. The germline gives CDR1 KGHSH, CDR2 LQKENI. Some clones are missing from TCRdb's copy, which holds only in-frame ones; the method was immunoSEQ multiplex PCR. The table has a few hundred thousand clones, roughly 90% seen once. Findings and caveats of the study: Reportedly, after vaccination the spike-specific CD8+ and CD4+ T cell responses displayed substantial breadth.

As to treatment: about 20 received Ad26.COV2.S at low or high dose, single or two shots; several received placebo; per-sample allocation not given. Sample collection was performed on day 63 after the first vaccine or placebo injection. The sequencing used peripheral blood, collected in a trial of Ad26.COV2.S vaccine versus placebo. This receptor was obtained from a person aged 18-65 years who received the Ad26.COV2.S COVID-19 vaccine or a placebo. J is TRBJ1-1 and V is TRBV18, with D unresolved. CDR3 residues: CASSPTRNTEAFF. The CDR3 nucleotides are TGTGCCAGCTCACCAACGAGAAACACTGAAGCTTTCTTT.